The subject of this entry is one T cell receptor (beta chain). The data stem from a study of blood T cells in healthy people across ages. PCR was performed a second time for about 6 to 12 cycles using a sample-barcoded 5' primer and a J-beta primer mix. Every cDNA was tagged by a template-switch adaptor with 12 random nucleotides. Via MiXCR, TCRdb re-called the 5' RACE reads, giving one row per CDR3 protein. This table holds roughly 680,000 distinct CDR3 sequences, under 65% found once. Material for sequencing was blood. This TCR derives from a woman of 80 years or more in good health.

CDR3 coding DNA: TGTGCCAGCAGCCAAAGTCAGGCCCGATGGGCTTTCTTT. It encodes CASSQSQARWAFF. J is TRBJ1-1 and V is TRBV7-9; D ambiguous. Per the germline V gene, CDR1 is SEHNR and CDR2 is FQNEAQ (reference sequence). The CDR3 has 13 residues. V was shortened by 5 bases and J by 11 bases, with 18 bases between the two germline ends. The full variable domain, its missing parts supplied by reference TRBV7-9 and TRBJ1-1, is DTGVSQNPRHKITKRGQNVTFRCDPISEHNRLYWYRQTLGQGPEFLTYFQNEAQLEKSRLLSDRFSAERPKGSFSTLEIQRTEQGDSAMYLCASSQSQARWAFFGQGTRLTVV.